Listed below are T cell receptor beta chains from one sample, sequenced in a study of T cell repertoires in cytomegalovirus infection. TCRdb re-called the reads through MiXCR, storing one row per CDR3 protein. Seen here are approximately 170,000 distinct CDR3 sequences, approximately 17% observed once, and the top ten hold 15% to 20%. The sequenced sample was CD8+ T cells from PBMCs. Receptors were obtained from a human donor in good health (CMV status not recorded). Some clones in this sample may be carry-over from other donors' samples. The CDR3 runs from the conserved cysteine through the conserved F or W. Each record gives: V gene, clone size, J gene, D gene, CDR3 protein, CDR3 DNA. A D gene is named only where the DNA matches it firmly. Rows may omit the clone size; those that give it use once, few, many or a size class.

>TRBV11-2|NA|TRBJ2-7|TRBD1
CASSLDGFGDRASQYF
TGTGCCAGCAGCTTAGATGGATTCGGGGACAGGGCGTCCCAGTACTTC
>TRBV6-6|NA|TRBJ2-7|TRBD1
CASSSWTGSHEQYF
TGTGCCAGCAGTTCTTGGACAGGGTCCCACGAGCAGTACTTC
>TRBV12-5|many|TRBJ2-1|TRBD2
CASGRRTSGSDEQFF
TGTGCTAGTGGCCGCCGGACTAGCGGGAGCGATGAGCAGTTCTTC
>TRBV2|few|TRBJ2-1|TRBD2
CASSEGLAVAHEQFF
TGTGCCAGCAGTGAAGGACTAGCTGTAGCCCATGAGCAGTTCTTC
>TRBV7-3|few|TRBJ2-2|NA
CASSGTGGNTGELFF
TGTGCCAGCAGCGGCACCGGGGGAAACACCGGGGAGCTGTTTTTT
>TRBV7-2|few|TRBJ1-5|NA
CASSLVGGPNQPQHF
TGTGCCAGCAGCTTAGTTGGGGGTCCCAATCAGCCCCAGCATTTT
>TRBV7-8|many|TRBJ2-7|TRBD1
CASSLSGGDEQYF
TGTGCCAGCAGCTTATCAGGGGGCGACGAGCAGTACTTC
>TRBV5-6|few|TRBJ1-5|NA
CASSLYERPQHF
TGTGCCAGCAGCTTGTATGAAAGGCCCCAGCATTTT
>TRBV7-9|few|TRBJ1-1|TRBD1
CASSHPGGSPTEAFF
TGTGCCAGCAGCCACCCAGGGGGGTCCCCCACTGAAGCTTTCTTT
>TRBV6-2/TRBV6-3|NA|TRBJ2-1|NA
CASSFEWASYNEQFF
TGTGCCAGCAGTTTCGAGTGGGCGTCGTACAATGAGCAGTTCTTC
>TRBV7-8|few|TRBJ1-5|TRBD1
CASSLAGRDRAYSNQPQHF
TGTGCCAGCAGCTTAGCCGGGAGGGACAGGGCTTATAGCAATCAGCCCCAGCATTTT
>TRBV14|few|TRBJ2-7|NA
CASSQAPYPSYEQYF
TGTGCCAGCAGCCAAGCTCCCTACCCCTCCTACGAGCAGTACTTC
>TRBV4-3|NA|TRBJ2-7|TRBD1
CASSRDRVGRYEQYF
TGCGCCAGCAGCCGGGACAGGGTAGGACGGTACGAGCAGTACTTC
>TRBV7-2|NA|TRBJ2-2|TRBD2
CASSLNRLAADTGELFF
TGTGCCAGCAGCTTAAATCGACTAGCTGCTGACACCGGGGAGCTGTTTTTT
>TRBV7-9|NA|TRBJ2-7|NA
CASSRVASYHEQYF
TGTGCCAGCAGCCGGGTTGCGAGTTATCACGAGCAGTACTTC
>TRBV7-9|many|TRBJ1-5|NA
CASSLGGQPQHF
TGTGCCAGCAGCTTAGGGGGTCAGCCCCAGCATTTT
>TRBV27|few|TRBJ2-3|NA
CASSPLGGGGPDTQYF
TGTGCCAGCAGTCCCCTTGGCGGAGGGGGCCCAGATACGCAGTATTTT